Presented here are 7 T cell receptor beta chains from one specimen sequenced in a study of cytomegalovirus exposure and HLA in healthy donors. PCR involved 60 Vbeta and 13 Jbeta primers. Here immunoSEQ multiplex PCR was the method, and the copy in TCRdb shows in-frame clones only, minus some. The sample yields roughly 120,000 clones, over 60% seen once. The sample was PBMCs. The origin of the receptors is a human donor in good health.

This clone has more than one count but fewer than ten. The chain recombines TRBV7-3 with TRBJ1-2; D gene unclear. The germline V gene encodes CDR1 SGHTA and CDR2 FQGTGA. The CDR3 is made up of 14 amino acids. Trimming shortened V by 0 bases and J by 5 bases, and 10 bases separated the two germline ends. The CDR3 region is CASSLTSESYGYTF. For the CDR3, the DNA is TGTGCCAGCAGCTTAACGTCAGAAAGTTATGGCTACACCTTC.

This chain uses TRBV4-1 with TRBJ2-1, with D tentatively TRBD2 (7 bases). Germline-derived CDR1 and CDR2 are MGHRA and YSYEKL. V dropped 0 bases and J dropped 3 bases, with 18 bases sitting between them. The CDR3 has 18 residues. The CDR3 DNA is TGCGCCAGCAGCCAAGATATGGCGGGGGCCGGGTTCTACAATGAGCAGTTCTTC. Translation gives CASSQDMAGAGFYNEQFF.

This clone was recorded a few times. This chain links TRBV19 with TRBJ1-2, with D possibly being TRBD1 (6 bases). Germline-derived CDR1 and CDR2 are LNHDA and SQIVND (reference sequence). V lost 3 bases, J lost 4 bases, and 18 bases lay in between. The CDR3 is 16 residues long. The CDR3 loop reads CASSIEGQTDSYGYTF. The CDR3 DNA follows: TGTGCCAGTAGTATTGAGGGCCAGACGGACAGCTATGGCTACACCTTC.

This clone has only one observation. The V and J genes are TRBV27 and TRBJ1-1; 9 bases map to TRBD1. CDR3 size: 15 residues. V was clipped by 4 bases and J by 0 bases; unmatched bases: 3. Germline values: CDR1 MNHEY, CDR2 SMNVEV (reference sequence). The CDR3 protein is CASSSDRGMNTEAFF. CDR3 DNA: TGTGCCAGCAGTTCGGACAGGGGAATGAACACTGAAGCTTTCTTT.

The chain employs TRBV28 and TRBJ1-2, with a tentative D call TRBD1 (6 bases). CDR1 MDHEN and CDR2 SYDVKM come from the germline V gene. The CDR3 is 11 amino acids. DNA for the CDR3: TGTGCGTCGACAGGACCCTATGGCTACACCTTC. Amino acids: CASTGPYGYTF.

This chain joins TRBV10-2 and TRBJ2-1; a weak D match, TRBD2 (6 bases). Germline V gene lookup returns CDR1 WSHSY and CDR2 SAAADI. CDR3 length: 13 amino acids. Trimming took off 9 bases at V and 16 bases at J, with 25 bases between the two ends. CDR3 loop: CASGGATGNPGFF. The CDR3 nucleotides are TGCGCCAGTGGAGGGGCTACCGGGAACCCGGGCTTCTTC.

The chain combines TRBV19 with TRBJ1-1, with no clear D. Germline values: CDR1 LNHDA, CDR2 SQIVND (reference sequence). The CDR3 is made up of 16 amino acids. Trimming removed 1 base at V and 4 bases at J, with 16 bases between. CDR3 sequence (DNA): TGTGCCAGTAGTATAGGTAGAAGGTCGGGTCGCACTGAAGCTTTCTTT. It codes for CASSIGRRSGRTEAFF.